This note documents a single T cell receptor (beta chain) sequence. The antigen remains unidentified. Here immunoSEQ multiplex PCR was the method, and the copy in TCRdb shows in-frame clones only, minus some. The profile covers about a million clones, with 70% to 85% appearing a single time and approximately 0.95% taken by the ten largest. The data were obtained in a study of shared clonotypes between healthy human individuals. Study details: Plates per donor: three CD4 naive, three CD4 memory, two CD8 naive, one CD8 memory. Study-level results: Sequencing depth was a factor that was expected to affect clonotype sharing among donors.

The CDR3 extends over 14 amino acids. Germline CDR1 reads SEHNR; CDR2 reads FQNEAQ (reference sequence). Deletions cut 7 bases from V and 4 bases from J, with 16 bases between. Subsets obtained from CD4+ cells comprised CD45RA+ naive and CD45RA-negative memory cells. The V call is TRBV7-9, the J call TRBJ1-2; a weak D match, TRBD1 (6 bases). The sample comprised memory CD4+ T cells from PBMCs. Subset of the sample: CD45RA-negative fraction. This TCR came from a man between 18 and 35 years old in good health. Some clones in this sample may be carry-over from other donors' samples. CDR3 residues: CASTRSDRIYGYTF. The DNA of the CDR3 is TGTGCCAGCACCCGATCGGACAGAATCTATGGCTACACCTTC.